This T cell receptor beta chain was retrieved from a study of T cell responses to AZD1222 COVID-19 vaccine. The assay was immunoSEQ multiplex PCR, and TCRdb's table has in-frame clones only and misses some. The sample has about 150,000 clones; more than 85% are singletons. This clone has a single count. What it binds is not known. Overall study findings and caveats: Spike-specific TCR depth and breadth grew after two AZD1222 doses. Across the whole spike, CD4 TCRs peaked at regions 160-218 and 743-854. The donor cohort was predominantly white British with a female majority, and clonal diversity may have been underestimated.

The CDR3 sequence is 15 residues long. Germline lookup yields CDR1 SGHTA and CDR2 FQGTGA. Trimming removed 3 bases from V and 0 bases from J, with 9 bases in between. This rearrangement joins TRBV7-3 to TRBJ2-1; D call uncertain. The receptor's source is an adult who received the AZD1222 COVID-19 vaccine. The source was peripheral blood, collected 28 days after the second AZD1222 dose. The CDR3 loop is CASSFQASSYNEQFF. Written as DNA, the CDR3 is TGTGCCAGCAGCTTTCAGGCGAGCTCCTACAATGAGCAGTTCTTC.